The rows below give T cell receptor beta chains drawn from one sample of a study of cytomegalovirus exposure and HLA in healthy donors. The assay was immunoSEQ multiplex PCR, and TCRdb's table has in-frame clones only and misses some. The table records approximately 130,000 clones, around 77% of them present only once. The sequenced sample consisted of PBMCs. These TCRs come from a man aged 45 to 65 in good health and CMV-seronegative. CDR3s include the opening cysteine and the closing phenylalanine or tryptophan. The D gene is left open where the match is weak. Size tells how often a clone was seen (once, few, many) or the class of an expanded clone, and some rows leave it out.

>TRBV5-8|few|TRBD1|TRBJ2-4
CASSFDRGYIQYF
TGTGCCAGCAGCTTCGACAGGGGTTACATTCAGTACTTC
>TRBV5-1|-|-|TRBJ2-5
CASSLGLAAETQYF
TGCGCCAGCAGCTTGGGGCTAGCTGCGGAGACCCAGTACTTC
>TRBV28|-|-|TRBJ1-5
CASSLDSGNQPQHF
TGTGCCAGCAGTTTGGACAGTGGCAATCAGCCCCAGCATTTT
>TRBV6-5|-|-|TRBJ1-3
CASSLKLSSGNTIYF
TGTGCCAGCAGTCTTAAACTGAGCTCTGGAAACACCATATATTTT
>TRBV6-5|medium-sized|-|TRBJ1-1
CASSYEGGRGAFF
TGTGCCAGCAGTTACGAGGGGGGGCGTGGAGCTTTCTTT
>TRBV18|-|-|TRBJ1-1
CASSPGPNTEAFF
TGTGCCAGCTCACCGGGGCCGAACACTGAAGCTTTCTTT
>TRBV28|-|-|TRBJ1-4
CASTTLRRANEKLFF
TGTGCCAGCACTACCCTGAGGAGGGCTAATGAAAAACTGTTTTTT
>TRBV5-4|-|-|TRBJ1-2
CASSRYSLYGYTF
TGTGCCAGCAGCCGATACAGCCTCTATGGCTACACCTTC
>TRBV13|-|TRBD2|TRBJ2-3
CASSSTGLPTLDTQYF
TGTGCCAGCAGCTCAACGGGACTACCTACCTTAGATACGCAGTATTTT
>TRBV4-1|-|TRBD2|TRBJ2-1
CASSQPSGRTKDEQFF
TGCGCCAGCAGCCAACCAAGCGGGAGAACCAAGGATGAGCAGTTCTTC
>TRBV27|-|TRBD2|TRBJ2-1
CASSFSKAGALFF
TGTGCCAGCAGTTTTAGTAAGGCGGGAGCCCTGTTCTTC
>TRBV21-1|-|-|TRBJ2-4
CASTPGGQVGAKNIQYF
TGTGCCAGCACTCCTGGGGGACAGGTTGGAGCCAAAAACATTCAGTACTTC
>TRBV9|-|TRBD2|TRBJ2-3
CASSVEAGGWFDTQYF
TGTGCCAGCAGCGTAGAGGCGGGAGGTTGGTTCGATACGCAGTATTTT
>TRBV10-3|many|TRBD2|TRBJ2-1
CAITERETNEQFF
TGTGCCATAACTGAGCGGGAGACCAATGAGCAGTTCTTC
>TRBV27|-|TRBD1|TRBJ1-5
CASSPGQGGQPQHF
TGTGCCAGCAGTCCCGGACAGGGCGGTCAGCCCCAGCATTTT
>TRBV28|-|TRBD1|TRBJ1-1
CASSFERGRNTEAFF
TGTGCCAGCAGTTTTGAGAGGGGGCGAAACACTGAAGCTTTCTTT
>TRBV6-1|-|TRBD1|TRBJ1-2
CASSTGQGFAYGYTF
TGTGCCAGCAGTACGGGACAGGGGTTTGCCTATGGCTACACCTTC
>TRBV28|-|-|TRBJ2-7
CASSLNIRAYEQYF
TGTGCCAGCAGTTTAAATATCAGGGCCTACGAGCAGTACTTC
>TRBV9|-|TRBD2|TRBJ2-1
CASSAIASGRGNEQFF
TGTGCCAGCAGCGCCATCGCTAGCGGGAGAGGCAATGAGCAGTTCTTC
>TRBV28|few|-|TRBJ1-4
CASSWEGANGKLFF
TGTGCCAGCAGTTGGGAGGGCGCCAACGGAAAACTGTTTTTT
>TRBV28|-|-|TRBJ2-7
CASRMRLGTYEQYF
TGTGCCAGCAGAATGCGGCTCGGCACCTACGAGCAGTACTTC
>TRBV14|-|TRBD2|TRBJ2-5
CASSLGLAGVAQYF
TGTGCCAGCAGCCTAGGACTAGCGGGAGTGGCCCAGTACTTC
>TRBV5-4|-|-|TRBJ2-6
CAILEGVLSGANVLTF
TGTGCCATCCTCGAGGGGGTCCTCTCTGGGGCCAACGTCCTGACTTTC
>TRBV4-2|-|TRBD2|TRBJ2-7
CASSQGTSGYLPYEQYF
TGTGCCAGCAGCCAAGGGACTAGCGGGTACCTACCCTACGAGCAGTACTTC
>TRBV5-1|-|TRBD2|TRBJ2-1
CASSTGTSGNYNEQFF
TGCGCCAGCAGCACTGGGACTAGCGGAAATTACAATGAGCAGTTCTTC
>TRBV28|-|-|TRBJ2-7
CASSFGGLYEQYF
TGTGCCAGCAGTTTTGGCGGACTATACGAGCAGTACTTC
>TRBV27|-|-|TRBJ2-2
CASSPHRVQTGELFF
TGTGCCAGCAGTCCGCACAGGGTTCAAACCGGGGAGCTGTTTTTT
>TRBV5-1|once|TRBD1|TRBJ2-1
CASSLGQGQVEFF
TGCGCCAGCAGCCTAGGACAGGGGCAGGTCGAGTTCTTC
>TRBV6-6|-|-|TRBJ1-1
CASSFPHGGAEAFF
TGTGCCAGCAGTTTTCCTCACGGAGGTGCTGAAGCTTTCTTT
>TRBV7-9|-|-|TRBJ2-7
CASSWLGRNSYEQYF
TGTGCCAGCAGCTGGCTAGGCAGAAACTCCTACGAGCAGTACTTC
>TRBV10-3|few|TRBD2|TRBJ2-7
CAISEPASGRYEQYF
TGTGCCATCAGTGAGCCGGCTAGCGGGAGGTACGAGCAGTACTTC
>TRBV19|-|-|TRBJ1-1
CASSSRQENTEAFF
TGTGCCAGTAGTTCCCGGCAGGAGAACACTGAAGCTTTCTTT
>TRBV30|-|-|TRBJ1-1
CAWSVLPGQGRIMNTEAFF
TGTGCCTGGAGTGTACTTCCCGGCCAGGGCCGAATCATGAACACTGAAGCTTTCTTT
>TRBV6-6|-|-|TRBJ2-1
CASRLGGQNYNEQFF
TGTGCCAGCAGGCTGGGGGGGCAGAACTACAATGAGCAGTTCTTC
>TRBV28|-|-|TRBJ2-7
CASSLQGPPYEQYF
TGTGCCAGCAGCCTACAGGGTCCCCCCTACGAGCAGTACTTC
>TRBV6-5|few|TRBD1|TRBJ1-5
CASSRQGSLQPQHF
TGTGCCAGCAGTCGACAGGGAAGTCTTCAGCCCCAGCATTTT
>TRBV5-1|many|-|TRBJ1-4
CASSLSGDEKLFF
TGCGCCAGCAGCTTGTCAGGGGATGAAAAACTGTTTTTT
>TRBV28|-|TRBD1|TRBJ2-5
CASSVGGQGPGAQYF
TGTGCCAGCAGTGTAGGGGGACAGGGGCCAGGGGCCCAGTACTTC
>TRBV10-1|-|TRBD2|TRBJ2-2
CASNLGLPMAGELFF
TGCGCCAGCAATTTGGGACTACCGATGGCCGGGGAGCTGTTTTTT
>TRBV7-2|-|TRBD2|TRBJ2-1
CASSRSGKGNEQFF
TGTGCCAGCAGCCGTAGCGGGAAGGGTAATGAGCAGTTCTTC
>TRBV28|-|TRBD1|TRBJ1-5
CASSLWTTEDRGLPHQPQHF
TGTGCCAGCAGTTTATGGACAACAGAGGACAGGGGTCTTCCTCATCAGCCCCAGCATTTT
>TRBV19|-|TRBD2|TRBJ2-2
CASSIVGTSGNGELFF
TGTGCCAGTAGTATAGTAGGGACTAGCGGGAACGGGGAGCTGTTTTTT
>TRBV6-4|-|TRBD1|TRBJ1-1
CASSDYRGTEAFF
TGTGCCAGCAGTGACTACAGGGGGACTGAAGCTTTCTTT
>TRBV15|-|TRBD2|TRBJ2-3
CATSRLAGVGGDTQYF
TGTGCCACCAGCCGGCTAGCGGGCGTCGGTGGAGATACGCAGTATTTT
>TRBV11-2|-|-|TRBJ2-2
CASSILHLANTGELFF
TGTGCCAGCAGCATTCTTCATTTAGCGAACACCGGGGAGCTGTTTTTT